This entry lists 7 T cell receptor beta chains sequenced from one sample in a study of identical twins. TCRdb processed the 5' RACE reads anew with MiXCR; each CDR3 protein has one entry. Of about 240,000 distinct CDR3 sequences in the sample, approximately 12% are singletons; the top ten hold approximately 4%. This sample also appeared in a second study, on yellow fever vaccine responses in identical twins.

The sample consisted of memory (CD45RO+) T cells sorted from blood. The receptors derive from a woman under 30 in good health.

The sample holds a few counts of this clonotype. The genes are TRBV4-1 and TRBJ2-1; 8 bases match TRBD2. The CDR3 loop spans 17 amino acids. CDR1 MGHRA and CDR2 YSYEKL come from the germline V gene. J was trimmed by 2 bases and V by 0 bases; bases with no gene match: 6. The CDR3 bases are TGCGCCAGCAGCCAAGATCTAAGTAGCGGGGCCTACAATGAGCAGTTCTTC. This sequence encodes CASSQDLSSGAYNEQFF.

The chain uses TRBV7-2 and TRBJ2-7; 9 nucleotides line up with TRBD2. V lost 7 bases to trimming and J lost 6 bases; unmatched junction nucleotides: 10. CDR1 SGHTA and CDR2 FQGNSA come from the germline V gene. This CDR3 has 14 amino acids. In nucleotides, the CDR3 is TGTGCCAGCACCATGCGGGGGGGGGCGAGCGAGCAGTACTTC. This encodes CASTMRGGASEQYF.

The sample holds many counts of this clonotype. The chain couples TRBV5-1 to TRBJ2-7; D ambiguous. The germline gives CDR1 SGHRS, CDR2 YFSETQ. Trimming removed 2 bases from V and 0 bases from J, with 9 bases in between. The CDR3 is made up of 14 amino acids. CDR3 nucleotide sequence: TGCGCCAGCAGCTTTGACGATAACTCCTACGAGCAGTACTTC. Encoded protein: CASSFDDNSYEQYF.

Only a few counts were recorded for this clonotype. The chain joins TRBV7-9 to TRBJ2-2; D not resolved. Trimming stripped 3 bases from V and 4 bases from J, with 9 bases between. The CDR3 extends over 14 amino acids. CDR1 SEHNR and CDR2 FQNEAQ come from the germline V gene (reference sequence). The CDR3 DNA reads TGTGCCAGCAGCTTTGAAGCACGCACCGGGGAGCTGTTTTTT. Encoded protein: CASSFEARTGELFF.

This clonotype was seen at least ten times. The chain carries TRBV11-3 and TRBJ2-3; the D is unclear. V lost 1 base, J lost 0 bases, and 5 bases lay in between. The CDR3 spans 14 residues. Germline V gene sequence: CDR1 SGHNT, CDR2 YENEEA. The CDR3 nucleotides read TGTGCCAGCAGCTTAGGGGCTAGCACAGATACGCAGTATTTT. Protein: CASSLGASTDTQYF.

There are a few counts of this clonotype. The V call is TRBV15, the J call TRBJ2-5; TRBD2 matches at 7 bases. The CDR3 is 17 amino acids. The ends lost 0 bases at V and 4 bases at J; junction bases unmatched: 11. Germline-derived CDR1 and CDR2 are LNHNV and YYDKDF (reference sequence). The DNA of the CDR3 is TGTGCCACCAGCAGAGACAAAAGACTAGCAGGTCTAGAGACCCAGTACTTC. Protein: CATSRDKRLAGLETQYF. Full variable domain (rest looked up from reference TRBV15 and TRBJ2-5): DAMVIQNPRYQVTQFGKPVTLSCSQTLNHNVMYWYQQKSSQAPKLLFHYYDKDFNNEADTPDNFQSRRPNTSFCFLDIRSPGLGDTAMYLCATSRDKRLAGLETQYFGPGTRLLVL.

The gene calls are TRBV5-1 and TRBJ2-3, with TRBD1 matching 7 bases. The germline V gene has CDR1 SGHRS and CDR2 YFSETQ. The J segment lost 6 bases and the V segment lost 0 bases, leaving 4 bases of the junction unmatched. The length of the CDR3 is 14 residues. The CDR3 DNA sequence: TGCGCCAGCAGCTTGGACAGGGGCCTGGATACGCAGTATTTT. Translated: CASSLDRGLDTQYF.